The entry that follows covers one T cell receptor (beta chain) sequence. Germline CDR1 is MNHEY and CDR2 is SMNVEV (reference sequence). Trimming removed 0 bases at V and 13 bases at J, with 14 bases between. This CDR3 is built from 13 residues. The sample comes from a study of blood T cell repertoires in COVID-19. How the authors handled the data: Reference gene primer amplification yielded estimated nucleated cell counts. The table came from immunoSEQ multiplex PCR; TCRdb's copy has only in-frame clones and leaves some out. V, J and clone size are taken as reported in that table, and D and trimming were inferred from the DNA itself. Of roughly 75,000 clones listed, over 75% were seen once; the top ten hold over 8.5%.

This sequence originates from a man aged 45-60 years with acute or convalescent COVID-19. Material: peripheral blood. The genes are TRBV27 and TRBJ2-3, with D tentatively TRBD2 (7 bases). The CDR3, as DNA: TGTGCCAGCAGTTTATCGGGGGGGCTAAGCGAGTATTTT. The encoded protein is CASSLSGGLSEYF.